The TCR beta chain under discussion was sequenced for a study of vaccination effects on CD4 cells after COVID-19 (dated by TCRdb to between 2021 and 2023). Background on the whole study: Post-vaccine samples across the study were collected a median of 72 days after the second dose, with a range of 14 to 241. Altogether, roughly 10 COVID-19 convalescent patients and a few SARS-CoV-2-naive healthy vaccine recipients made up the full study. In both COVID-19 convalescent patients and infection-naive vaccine recipients, the study compared SARS-CoV-2 spike-specific CD4+ TCR repertoires from before mRNA vaccination with those from after it. Cultures from other donors in the study were sequenced using the Oncomine TCR Beta short-read assay on an Illumina iSeq 100.

As concerns this clone: The antigen it recognizes is unknown. Within one base of it there is no much larger clone, and no base qualities were kept.

The library was obtained by the immunoSEQ multiplex PCR assay. TCR beta CDR3 sequencing was performed on DNA from the cultured, isolated CD4+ T cells. The authors processed their data as follows. Non-productive TCR sequences were removed and reads were trimmed to the CDR3 region, keeping CDR3s of at least 7 amino acids. Antigen-specific clonotypes were identified with the MANAFEST web app by comparing expansion in peptide wells against reference cultures. To be called positive, a clone needed expansion at FDR<0.05 compared with the reference and with all other wells, an odds ratio greater than 5, and a frequency greater than 0.1% in two replicate wells. A clonotype was called cross-reactive if it was significantly expanded both in SARS-CoV-2 spike wells and in at least one common cold coronavirus spike condition. CDR3 similarity was assessed by Levenshtein distance using the stringdist R package, and unrooted trees were constructed with ape in R 3.6.1. TCRdb carries this immuneACCESS record with in-frame sequences only. Its versions omit some clonotypes, under half of them owing to an unresolved V gene in the studies checked, with the rest unexplained. V and J calls and clone size are as listed in that table; D and trimming were resolved from the DNA. The sample records tens of thousands of clones, 75% to 85% of which are singletons. The ten largest clones add up to more than 1% of the sample.

To identify antigen-specific CD4+ T cell clonotypes by their expansion, the ViraFEST assay first stimulated PBMC with viral peptide pools and then applied TCR sequencing. After around 10 days of culture, CD4+ T cells were isolated with the EasySep CD4+ T cell isolation kit. Two doses of either the BNT162b2 or the mRNA-1273 mRNA SARS-CoV-2 vaccine were administered to participants. None of the healthy vaccine recipients had a prior SARS-CoV-2 infection, which was confirmed by nucleocapsid antibody tests that came back negative both before and after vaccination. Each well held more than 1.5 million PBMC cultured in IMDM containing roughly 5% human AB serum, 9 to 10 IU/ml IL-2 and gentamicin, along with roughly 10 ug/ml peptides. Half of the culture medium was replaced with fresh IL-2-containing medium on days 3 and 7. Unless noted otherwise, every peptide stimulation condition was grown in triplicate wells. PBMC were separated from whole blood using Ficoll-Paque Plus gradient centrifugation and were then either cryopreserved at -140C or used fresh. The spike proteins of SARS-CoV-2 and of the common cold coronaviruses HCoV-NL63, HCoV-OC43 and HCoV-229E were spanned by overlapping peptide pools. The QIAamp micro DNA kit was used to extract genomic DNA from the cultured CD4+ T cells.

Overall results and qualifications from the work: Marked clonal contraction was observed in both infection-induced and vaccine-induced clones at late post-vaccination timepoints, consistent with waning T cell responses. Only a small number of convalescent patients were included, and no early post-infection timepoints were available, which limited the study. Among healthy vaccine recipients, nearly all vaccine-induced clones were SARS-CoV-2 mono-reactive, and just 1 of 255 was cross-reactive with common cold coronaviruses.

The material sequenced was CD4+ T cells from PBMCs cultured with HCoV-229E spike peptides, taken after COVID-19 vaccination. The cell subset or site label, as the study defines it: HCoV-229E spike overlapping peptide pool stimulation. The clonotype originates from a human donor who received a COVID-19 vaccine.

The CDR3 in this case is CASSYLSSDYYEQYV. The bases are TGTGCCAGCAGTTATCTCTCATCTGATTACTACGAGCAGTACGTC. This receptor chain uses TRBV6-6 and TRBJ2-7; the D gene cannot be named for sure. CDR1 and CDR2, per the germline V gene (reference sequence), are MNHNY and SVGAGI. Trimming removed 3 bases from V and 3 bases from J, leaving 15 bases between the germline ends. Inclusive of the bounding cysteine and valine, the CDR3 is 15 residues long. Of the read, only the CDR3 DNA is kept; its 45 bases are in frame from base 1.